This TCR beta chain was sequenced during a study of cytomegalovirus exposure and HLA in healthy donors. 13 Jbeta primers and 60 Vbeta primers were used for the PCR. Generated by immunoSEQ multiplex PCR, the TCRdb table keeps only in-frame clones and is missing some. The sample consists of roughly 190,000 clones, around 75% of them appearing once. The study, taken as a whole, reports: In a later analysis, HLA-associated TCR beta chains were more clonally expanded than equally common others.

A word on this clone: Antigen: not known.

This CDR3 has 15 residues. The receptor was derived from a female donor in good health and CMV-seronegative. Sequenced material: PBMCs. The gene calls are TRBV1 and TRBJ2-7; whether TRBD1, the table's D call, matches the DNA was not checked. TRBV1 is marked as a pseudogene. This chain's CDR3 is CTSSTRTGKRYEQYF. CDR3 DNA sequence: TGCACCAGCAGCACGCGGACAGGGAAGAGATACGAGCAGTACTTC.